This T cell receptor (beta chain) was sequenced in a study of Ad26.COV2.S vaccination and SARS-CoV-2 variants. About the research overall: Dosing was one shot or two shots 56 days apart. Findings and caveats of the study: Vaccine recipients showed a spike-specific TCR breadth that was higher than in placebo recipients.

Points on this clone: The antigen remains undetermined.

Sequencing used immunoSEQ multiplex PCR; TCRdb keeps in-frame clones, though not all of them. The profile covers 400,000 to 450,000 clones, with roughly 90% appearing a single time and more than 1.5% taken by the ten largest. Treatment described: around 19 received Ad26.COV2.S at low or high dose, single or two shots; a few received placebo; per-sample allocation not given. After the first vaccine or placebo injection, samples were drawn on day 63. This CDR3 is 13 amino acids long. The germline gives CDR1 LGHNA, CDR2 YSLEER. V gave up 0 bases and J gave up 7 bases, with 6 bases separating them. The source was peripheral blood, collected in a trial of Ad26.COV2.S vaccine versus placebo. The chain employs TRBV4-3 and TRBJ2-2; no reliable D call. The clonotype comes from a person aged 18-65 years who received the Ad26.COV2.S COVID-19 vaccine or a placebo. The CDR3 DNA reads TGCGCCAGCAGCCAAGATAACGGCGGGGAGCTGTTTTTT. It codes for CASSQDNGGELFF.